This entry concerns a single T cell receptor beta chain. The entry originates in a study of technical replicates of blood from a handful of donors. Here immunoSEQ multiplex PCR was the method, and the copy in TCRdb shows in-frame clones only, minus some. Of around 89,000 clones listed, roughly 94% are singletons. Trimming at V came to 3 bases and at J to 6 bases, leaving 10 bases not matched to a gene. CDR1 is SGHTA, CDR2 FQGNSA, per germline. This CDR3 spans 16 amino acids. The chain carries TRBV7-2 and TRBJ2-3, with 9 nucleotides matching TRBD2. The receptor was isolated from a human donor in good health. What was sequenced was T cells isolated from PBMCs. CDR3 sequence reads: CASSFTGAGGSDTQYF. The CDR3 nucleotides read TGTGCCAGCAGCTTTACGGGGGCGGGGGGGTCCGATACGCAGTATTTT.